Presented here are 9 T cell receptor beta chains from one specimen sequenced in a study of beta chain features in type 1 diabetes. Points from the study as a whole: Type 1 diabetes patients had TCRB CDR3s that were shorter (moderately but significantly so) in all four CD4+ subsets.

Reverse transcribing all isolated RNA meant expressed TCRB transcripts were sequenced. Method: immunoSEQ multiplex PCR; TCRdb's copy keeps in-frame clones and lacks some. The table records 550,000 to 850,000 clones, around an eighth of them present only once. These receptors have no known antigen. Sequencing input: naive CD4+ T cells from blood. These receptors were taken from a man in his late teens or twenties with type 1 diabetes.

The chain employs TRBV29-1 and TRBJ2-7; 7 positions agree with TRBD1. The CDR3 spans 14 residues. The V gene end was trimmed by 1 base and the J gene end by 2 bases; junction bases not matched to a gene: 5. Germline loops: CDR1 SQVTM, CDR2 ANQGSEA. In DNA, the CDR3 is TGCAGCGTTGAAGGAGGACAGGAGACCTACGAGCAGTACTTC. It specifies CSVEGGQETYEQYF.

The CDR3 sequence is CASRTPEAKNIQYF. The CDR3 DNA is TGTGCCAGCAGGACCCCCGAGGCCAAAAACATTCAGTACTTC. This chain uses TRBV6-5 with TRBJ2-4; D not certain. The CDR3 spans 14 residues. V lost 6 bases and J lost 1, with 10 bases in between. The germline V gene encodes CDR1 MNHEY and CDR2 SVGAGI.

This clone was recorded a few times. CDR3 nucleotides: TGCGCCAGCAGCCAAGCTAATGAAAAACTGTTTTTT. Protein: CASSQANEKLFF. The chain recombines TRBV4-1 with TRBJ1-4; D uncertain. CDR3 length equals 12 residues. The V and J ends lost 1 base and 3 bases respectively, with 0 bases between them. Per the germline V gene, CDR1 is MGHRA and CDR2 is YSYEKL.

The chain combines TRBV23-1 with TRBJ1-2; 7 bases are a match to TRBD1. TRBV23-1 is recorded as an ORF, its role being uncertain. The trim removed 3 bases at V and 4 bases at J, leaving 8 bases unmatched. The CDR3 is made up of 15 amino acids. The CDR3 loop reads CASSHRCTGVYGYTF. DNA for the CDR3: TGCGCCAGCAGTCACCGGTGTACAGGGGTCTATGGCTACACCTTC.

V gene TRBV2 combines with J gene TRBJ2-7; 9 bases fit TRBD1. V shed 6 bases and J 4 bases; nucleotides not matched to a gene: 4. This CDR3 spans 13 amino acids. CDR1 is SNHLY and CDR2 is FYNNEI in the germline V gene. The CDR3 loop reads CASREGQGYEQYF. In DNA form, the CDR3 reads TGTGCCAGCAGGGAGGGACAGGGTTACGAGCAGTACTTC.

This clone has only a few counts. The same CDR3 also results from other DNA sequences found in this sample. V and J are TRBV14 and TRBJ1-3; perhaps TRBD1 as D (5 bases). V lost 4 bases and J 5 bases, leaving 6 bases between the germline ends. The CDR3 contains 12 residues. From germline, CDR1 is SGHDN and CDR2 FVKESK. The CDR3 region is CASSPGRNTIYF. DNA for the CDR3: TGTGCCAGCAGCCCAGGGAGAAACACCATATATTTT.

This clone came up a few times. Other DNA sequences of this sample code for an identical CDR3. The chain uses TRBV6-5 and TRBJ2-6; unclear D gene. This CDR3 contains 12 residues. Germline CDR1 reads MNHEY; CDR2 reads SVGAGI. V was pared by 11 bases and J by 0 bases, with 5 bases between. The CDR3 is CASLSGANVLTF. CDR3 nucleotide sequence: TGTGCCTCCCTCTCTGGGGCCAACGTCCTGACTTTC.

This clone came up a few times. CDR3: CASSQDQGSAAYEQYF. The DNA of the CDR3 is TGCGCCAGCAGCCAAGATCAGGGCAGTGCCGCCTACGAGCAGTACTTC. The V and J genes are TRBV4-1 and TRBJ2-7; D possibly corresponds to TRBD1 (5 bases). The V gene's germline CDR1 is MGHRA and CDR2 YSYEKL. Trimming stripped 0 bases from V and 2 bases from J, with 14 bases between. The CDR3 is 16 residues long.

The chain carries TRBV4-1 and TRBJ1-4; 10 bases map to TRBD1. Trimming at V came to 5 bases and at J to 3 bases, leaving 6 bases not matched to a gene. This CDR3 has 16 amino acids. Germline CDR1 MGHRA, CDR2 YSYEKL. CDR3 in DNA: TGCGCCAGCAGCTATCGACAGGGGGCGGCTAATGAAAAACTGTTTTTT. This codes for CASSYRQGAANEKLFF.